This T cell receptor (beta chain) was identified during a study of a mutant IDH1 vaccine in newly diagnosed glioma. The overall study: Before enrollment, the patients had been treated with radiotherapy alone, temozolomide alone, or both together. Most of them had received both.

V dropped 7 bases and J dropped 3 bases, with 9 bases sitting between them. Germline assignment: CDR1 SNHLY and CDR2 FYNNEI. This CDR3 has 12 residues. As to time point: week 23, last vaccination. The content of each vaccine dose was 300 ug of mutant IDH1 20-mer peptide, and topical imiquimod accompanied it. Note on this clone: Its antigen is unknown.

Measured with immunoSEQ multiplex PCR; TCRdb has only the in-frame clones, and not every one. The sample includes some 80,000 clones, roughly 85% of them seen just once. The chain joins TRBV2 to TRBJ2-5, with D maybe TRBD1 (5 bases). The specimen comprised PBMCs, sampled from a glioma patient whose treatment included an IDH1 peptide vaccine. This TCR came from a woman aged 50 to 65 with glioma. The CDR3 protein is CASTSREETQYF. In DNA, the CDR3 is TGTGCCAGCACGAGCAGGGAAGAGACCCAGTACTTC.